The 17 T cell receptor beta chains below were found in one sample sequenced in a study of graft-versus-host responses after intestinal transplantation. Assay used: immunoSEQ multiplex PCR; TCRdb lists only in-frame clones, some missing. The sample carries under 20,000 clones, more than 30% recorded once. This specimen consisted of alloreactive CD4+ T cells from a mixed lymphocyte reaction culture, obtained before intestinal transplant. The subset is: CFSE-low proliferating T cells sorted from roughly 6-day pre-transplant mixed lymphocyte reaction (GvH or HvG direction). Receptor source: a human patient who received an intestinal transplant.

The gene calls are TRBV5-4 and TRBJ2-3; TRBD1 is a possible D gene (5 bases). Trimming took off 2 bases at V and 1 base at J, with 11 bases between the two ends. The CDR3 sequence is 15 residues long. Germline assignment: CDR1 SGHNT and CDR2 YYREEE (reference sequence). In DNA, the CDR3 is TGTGCCAGCAGCTTAAGAGGCAGGGGCACAGATACGCAGTATTTT. Translated: CASSLRGRGTDTQYF.

The J gene is TRBJ2-7, the V gene TRBV30; possible D gene TRBD1, 6 bases. The CDR3 extends over 13 amino acids. Trimming removed 2 bases at V and 5 bases at J, with 13 bases between. Germline V gene sequence: CDR1 GTSNPN, CDR2 SVGIG (reference sequence). The CDR3 bases are TGTGCCTGGAGTTCGACAGGCCCCCACGAGCAGTACTTC. It yields the protein CAWSSTGPHEQYF. The variable domain in full, completed from reference TRBV30 and TRBJ2-7, reads SQTIHQWPATLVQPVGSPLSLECTVEGTSNPNLYWYRQAAGRGLQLLFYSVGIGQISSEVPQNLSASRPQDRQFILSSKKLLLSDSGFYLCAWSSTGPHEQYFGPGTRLTVT.

The rearrangement joins TRBV5-1 to TRBJ1-2; no reliable D call. The CDR3 contains 14 residues. V gave up 2 bases and J gave up 4 bases, with 12 bases separating them. Germline CDR1 is SGHRS and CDR2 is YFSETQ. This chain's CDR3 is CASSLLAFGYGYTF. The CDR3 bases are TGCGCCAGCAGCTTACTGGCTTTCGGCTATGGCTACACCTTC.

The table lists this clone with a count of one. This chain uses TRBV7-3 with TRBJ1-5; a possible D gene is TRBD1 (6 bases). Trimming stripped 4 bases from V and 2 bases from J, with 15 bases between. The CDR3 is made up of 16 amino acids. The V gene's germline CDR1 is SGHTA and CDR2 FQGTGA. Here the CDR3 reads CASSSTNPGGNQPQHF. CDR3 DNA sequence: TGTGCCAGCAGCTCCACAAACCCAGGGGGCAATCAGCCCCAGCATTTT.

Here the CDR3 DNA reads TGTGCCAGCAGAGCTTATAGGGACAGCTCTCTCTCTGGAAACACCATATATTTT. Translating it yields CASRAYRDSSLSGNTIYF. The chain couples TRBV7-8 to TRBJ1-3, with 7 nucleotides matching TRBD1. This CDR3 region has 18 residues. J was trimmed by 0 bases and V by 6 bases; bases with no gene match: 14. The V gene's germline CDR1 is SGHVS and CDR2 FQNEAQ. Looking up the rest from reference TRBV7-8 and TRBJ1-3 gives the full variable domain: GAGVSQSPRYKVAKRGQDVALRCDPISGHVSLFWYQQALGQGPEFLTYFQNEAQLDKSGLPSDRFFAERPEGSVSTLKIQRTQQEDSAVYLCASRAYRDSSLSGNTIYFGEGSWLTVV.

The V gene is TRBV6-1, the J gene TRBJ1-1; D is unresolved. V shed 5 bases and J shed 8 bases, with 9 bases lying between them. CDR3 size: 11 residues. Germline assignment: CDR1 MNHNS and CDR2 SASEGT. The CDR3 reads CASSYANEAFF. In DNA form, the CDR3 reads TGTGCCAGCAGTTACGCAAACGAAGCTTTCTTT.

The sample holds a few counts of this clone. The rearrangement links TRBV7-6 to TRBJ2-6; maybe TRBD1 (5 bases). Trimming stripped 5 bases from V and 2 bases from J, with 19 bases between. Germline V CDR1 and CDR2: SGHVS, FNYEAQ. The CDR3 is 18 amino acids. The chain's CDR3 is CASSVTGFRPTGANVLTF. The CDR3 DNA reads as TGTGCCAGCAGCGTAACAGGTTTTAGGCCGACTGGGGCCAACGTCCTGACTTTC.

This chain uses TRBV7-2 with TRBJ2-7; no firm D call. V was cut by 3 bases and J by 2 bases, with 5 bases left in between. CDR3 length: 12 residues. CDR1 is SGHTA, CDR2 FQGNSA, per germline. CDR3 sequence reads: CASSLFAYEQYF. The CDR3 bases are TGTGCCAGCAGCTTGTTCGCCTACGAGCAGTACTTC.

The V call is TRBV6-1, the J call TRBJ2-4; D unresolved. CDR1 is MNHNS and CDR2 is SASEGT in the germline V gene. Trimming removed 5 bases at V and 4 bases at J, with 9 bases between. The CDR3 spans 13 residues. The CDR3, as DNA: TGTGCCAGCAGTCGTCGCCCGAAAAACATTCAGTACTTC. This sequence encodes CASSRRPKNIQYF.

The chain carries TRBV11-2 and TRBJ2-2, with D hard to call. With 2 bases removed from V and 5 bases from J, the gap between germline ends came to 6 bases. The CDR3 runs 13 residues. Germline V gene lookup returns CDR1 SGHAT and CDR2 FQNNGV. This chain's CDR3 is CASSLKGTGELFF. Written as DNA, the CDR3 is TGTGCCAGCAGCTTAAAAGGAACCGGGGAGCTGTTTTTT.

The sample holds a few counts of this clone. The chain combines TRBV7-9 with TRBJ1-4; tentatively, D is TRBD1 (6 bases). Deletions cut 3 bases from V and 5 bases from J, with 16 bases between. Germline CDR1 and CDR2: SEHNR and FQNEAQ (reference sequence). This CDR3 spans 16 amino acids. CDR3 sequence (DNA): TGTGCCAGCAGCTTCGTCTCAGGACAGATAAATGAAAAACTGTTTTTT. Its protein is CASSFVSGQINEKLFF.

The table lists this clone with a few counts. The J gene is TRBJ1-5, the V gene TRBV6-5; weak D call: TRBD1 (6 bases). CDR1 is MNHEY and CDR2 is SVGAGI in the germline V gene. The CDR3 consists of 13 residues. Deletions cut 6 bases from V and 5 bases from J, with 11 bases between. The CDR3 loop reads CASSYRAYQPQHF. CDR3 coding DNA: TGTGCCAGCAGCTACAGGGCCTATCAGCCCCAGCATTTT.

V and J are TRBV5-4 and TRBJ2-7; no firm D call. This CDR3 has 14 residues. Germline V gives CDR1 SGHNT, CDR2 YYREEE (reference sequence). The V gene lost 1 base and the J gene lost 2 bases, with 10 bases spanning the gap. CDR3 sequence (DNA): TGTGCCAGCAGCTTGATCTCCCGCCCCTACGAGCAGTACTTC. Translated, it gives CASSLISRPYEQYF.

This clone was observed a few times. V usage is TRBV5-6 and J usage is TRBJ2-7, with 10 bases fitting TRBD1. Unmatched junction bases numbered 3, after V lost 1 base and J lost 2 bases. CDR3 length: 15 amino acids. CDR1 and CDR2 (germline): SGHDT, YYEEEE. CDR3 in amino acids: CASSLPGTGAYEQYF. CDR3 sequence (DNA): TGTGCCAGCAGCTTGCCCGGGACAGGGGCCTACGAGCAGTACTTC.

This clone has just one count. The chain couples TRBV15 to TRBJ2-7; the D is unclear. The CDR3 length is 14 residues. Deletions cut 0 bases from V and 2 bases from J, with 8 bases between. The germline CDR1 and CDR2 sequences are LNHNV and YYDKDF (reference sequence). The CDR3 DNA reads as TGTGCCACCAGCAGAGATAGGCGGACCTACGAGCAGTACTTC. Protein: CATSRDRRTYEQYF.

This clone was detected only a few times. One junction end does not reproduce the germline sequence, and a read error may be involved. The chain recombines TRBV4-1 with TRBJ2-7; 8 nucleotides line up with TRBD1. Germline V gives CDR1 MGHRA, CDR2 YSYEKL. CDR3 size: 15 residues. CDR3 residues: CASSWGDRRSYEQYF. CDR3 DNA sequence: TGTGCCAGCAGCTGGGGGGACAGGCGCTCCTACGAGCAGTACTTC.

The chain joins TRBV25-1 to TRBJ1-2, with D perhaps matching TRBD1 (5 bases). This CDR3 is built from 13 residues. V lost 2 bases and J 6 bases, leaving 10 bases between the germline ends. The germline gives CDR1 MGHDK, CDR2 SYGVNS. The CDR3 DNA is TGTGCCAGCAGTGAAGTGGGGACGGATGGCTACACCTTC. It is translated as CASSEVGTDGYTF.